These T cell receptor beta chains were read from a single sample in a study of blood T cell repertoires in COVID-19. Method: immunoSEQ multiplex PCR; TCRdb's copy keeps in-frame clones and lacks some. This table has 500,000 or so clones, 87% appearing once. The sample taken for sequencing was PBMCs or T cells enriched from blood (not recorded which). These receptor sequences come from a woman aged 18-30 years who had recovered from COVID-19. Each CDR3 is given with its conserved first and last residue. A D gene is named only where the DNA matches it firmly. Clone sizes are given selectively: once, few, many, or a class where the clone is expanded.

clone size | D gene | J gene | V gene | CDR3 protein | CDR3 DNA
NA | NA | TRBJ1-3 | TRBV19 | CASSIREKINGNTIYF | TGTGCCAGTAGTATAAGGGAGAAGATTAATGGAAACACCATATATTTT
NA | TRBD1 | TRBJ1-1 | TRBV27 | CASSFVQGAVSEAFF | TGTGCCAGCAGTTTTGTGCAGGGGGCTGTTTCTGAAGCTTTCTTT
NA | NA | TRBJ1-1 | TRBV5-1 | CASSYDRLEAFF | TGCGCCAGCAGTTACGACAGGCTTGAAGCTTTCTTT
NA | NA | TRBJ2-5 | TRBV7-2 | CASSLGQVVAETQYF | TGTGCCAGCAGCTTAGGCCAGGTGGTCGCGGAGACCCAGTACTTC
NA | NA | TRBJ1-2 | TRBV6-5 | CASTFRQIYGYTF | TGTGCCAGCACCTTCAGGCAGATTTATGGCTACACCTTC
NA | NA | TRBJ1-5 | TRBV5-4 | CASSLGGPGQPQHF | TGTGCCAGCAGCTTGGGTGGGCCAGGGCAGCCCCAGCATTTT
NA | NA | TRBJ1-5 | TRBV5-5 | CASSRDGGNQPQHF | TGTGCCAGCAGCCGGGACGGAGGGAATCAGCCCCAGCATTTT
few | NA | TRBJ1-6 | TRBV30 | CAWSVQWKGNSPLHF | TGTGCCTGGAGTGTACAATGGAAGGGGAATTCACCCCTCCACTTT
NA | TRBD2 | TRBJ2-5 | TRBV5-4 | CASSLEAGGGQETQYF | TGTGCCAGCAGCTTGGAAGCAGGCGGGGGCCAAGAGACCCAGTACTTC
NA | NA | TRBJ2-3 | TRBV9 | CASSVVDTDTQYF | TGTGCCAGCAGCGTAGTAGACACAGATACGCAGTATTTT
NA | NA | TRBJ2-7 | TRBV5-1 | CASSLDGNEQYF | TGCGCCAGCAGCTTGGATGGCAACGAGCAGTACTTC
NA | NA | TRBJ1-1 | TRBV28 | CASNFRNPTEAFF | TGTGCCAGCAACTTTCGCAACCCTACTGAAGCTTTCTTT
NA | TRBD1 | TRBJ1-1 | TRBV10-3 | CAISAPTGGNTEAFF | TGTGCCATCAGTGCCCCGACAGGGGGGAACACTGAAGCTTTCTTT
few | NA | TRBJ1-3 | TRBV6-5 | CASSPTPGSGNTIYF | TGTGCCAGCAGTCCTACCCCAGGCTCTGGAAACACCATATATTTT
NA | TRBD1 | TRBJ1-1 | TRBV18 | CASSLDRAEAFF | TGTGCCAGCTCATTGGACAGGGCTGAAGCTTTCTTT
NA | NA | TRBJ2-7 | TRBV7-8 | CASSPGEGSEQYF | TGTGCCAGCAGCCCAGGGGAAGGAAGCGAGCAGTACTTC
NA | NA | TRBJ1-6 | TRBV30 | CAWSTGDYNSPLHF | TGTGCCTGGAGTACCGGGGACTATAATTCACCCCTCCACTTT
few | TRBD1 | TRBJ2-7 | TRBV5-1 | CASSLGEGADEQYF | TGCGCCAGCAGCTTGGGCGAGGGGGCAGACGAGCAGTACTTC
few | TRBD2 | TRBJ2-1 | TRBV10-2 | CASSSVAGGHLNEQFF | TGCGCCAGCAGTTCGGTAGCGGGGGGGCACCTCAATGAGCAGTTCTTC
once | TRBD1 | TRBJ2-1 | TRBV19 | CASRNRDRGNEQFF | TGTGCCAGTAGGAACCGGGACAGAGGCAATGAGCAGTTCTTC
NA | TRBD2 | TRBJ2-1 | TRBV3-1/TRBV3-2 | CASSRPSGGLNEQFF | TGTGCCAGCAGCCGCCCCAGCGGGGGCCTCAATGAGCAGTTCTTC
NA | NA | TRBJ2-1 | TRBV5-1 | CASSSYNEQFF | TGCGCCAGCAGCTCATACAATGAGCAGTTCTTC
NA | NA | TRBJ2-5 | TRBV4-1 | CASSGGGRVGETQYF | TGCGCCAGCAGCGGAGGGGGCAGGGTCGGGGAGACCCAGTACTTC
few | NA | TRBJ1-2 | TRBV5-5 | CASSLNDRVTSGYTF | TGTGCCAGCAGCTTGAATGATCGGGTTACATCCGGCTACACCTTC
NA | TRBD2 | TRBJ2-2 | TRBV7-2 | CASSSYSGVNTGELFF | TGTGCCAGCAGCTCCTATAGCGGGGTGAACACCGGGGAGCTGTTTTTT
NA | NA | TRBJ1-2 | TRBV6-5 | CASSYSRGGYTF | TGTGCCAGCAGTTACTCCCGAGGGGGCTACACCTTC
NA | NA | TRBJ2-3 | TRBV6-5 | CASSYGRGTDTQYF | TGTGCCAGCAGTTATGGCAGGGGAACAGATACGCAGTATTTT
NA | NA | TRBJ2-7 | TRBV5-6 | CASSLGFQGTHEQYF | TGTGCCAGCAGCTTGGGTTTTCAGGGGACCCACGAGCAGTACTTC
NA | NA | TRBJ2-1 | TRBV5-8 | CASSLFAYNEQFF | TGTGCCAGCAGCCTCTTCGCCTACAATGAGCAGTTCTTC
NA | NA | TRBJ2-1 | TRBV7-9 | CASSAGGLYNEQFF | TGTGCCAGCAGCGCCGGAGGACTATACAATGAGCAGTTCTTC
NA | NA | TRBJ2-7 | TRBV11-3 | CASSADRRSPSYEQYF | TGTGCCAGCAGCGCCGACAGAAGGAGCCCCTCCTACGAGCAGTACTTC
NA | NA | TRBJ2-5 | TRBV7-6 | CASSLDGGTQYF | TGTGCCAGCAGCTTAGATGGAGGGACCCAGTACTTC
once | TRBD1 | TRBJ2-1 | TRBV10-3 | CAIRLGQGYNEQFF | TGTGCCATCAGGCTGGGACAGGGGTACAATGAGCAGTTCTTC
NA | NA | TRBJ2-4 | TRBV7-2 | CASSSPGLKNIQYF | TGTGCCAGCAGCTCGCCGGGACTGAAAAACATTCAGTACTTC
NA | NA | TRBJ1-2 | TRBV27 | CASPLRDFHGYTF | TGTGCCAGCCCCCTCAGGGACTTTCATGGCTACACCTTC
NA | NA | TRBJ1-2 | TRBV19 | CASSISLGGADGYTF | TGTGCCAGTAGTATATCCCTGGGGGGGGCCGATGGCTACACCTTC
NA | TRBD1 | TRBJ1-1 | TRBV24-1 | CATSDLDRVVGVVTEAFF | TGTGCCACCAGTGACTTAGACAGGGTAGTCGGTGTAGTCACTGAAGCTTTCTTT
NA | TRBD2 | TRBJ2-2 | TRBV7-8 | CASSRGGSNTGELFF | TGTGCCAGCAGTCGCGGGGGGTCGAACACCGGGGAGCTGTTTTTT
NA | NA | TRBJ2-5 | TRBV7-9 | CASSLVGSGETQYF | TGTGCCAGCAGCTTAGTCGGTAGCGGAGAGACCCAGTACTTC
once | NA | TRBJ1-6 | TRBV2 | CASSVEGRDSPLHF | TGTGCCAGCAGTGTCGAGGGTAGGGATTCACCCCTCCACTTT